This T cell receptor beta chain was observed in a study of cytomegalovirus exposure and HLA in healthy donors. The study's findings and limits: Most observed TCR sequences were rare, whereas some public TCRs were detected in many donors. As a later analysis revealed, most CMV-associated TCR beta chains appeared HLA-restricted. The authors later found HLA-associated TCR beta chains more clonally expanded than equally common others.

This PCR relied on a set of 60 Vbeta primers and 13 Jbeta primers. TCRdb's table, derived via immunoSEQ multiplex PCR, lists solely in-frame clones and lacks some. Altogether some 100,000 clones are present, approximately 77% being singletons, with the ten largest covering roughly 15%. Of note for this clone: No antigen is known for it.

The CDR3 runs 15 residues. Per the germline V gene, CDR1 is SEHNR and CDR2 is FQNEAQ (reference sequence). J gave up 1 base and V 5 bases, and 7 bases lay outside the gene matches. The origin of this receptor is a male donor in good health and CMV-seropositive. What was sequenced was PBMCs. The gene calls are TRBV7-9 and TRBJ2-5, with 7 nucleotides matching TRBD2. The CDR3, as DNA: TGTGCCAGCAGCCTATCTGGGGGGGTCCAAGAGACCCAGTACTTC. Its translation is CASSLSGGVQETQYF. Using reference TRBV7-9 and TRBJ2-5 for the parts outside the CDR3, the full variable domain is DTGVSQNPRHKITKRGQNVTFRCDPISEHNRLYWYRQTLGQGPEFLTYFQNEAQLEKSRLLSDRFSAERPKGSFSTLEIQRTEQGDSAMYLCASSLSGGVQETQYFGPGTRLLVL.